This TCR beta chain emerged from a study of shared clonotypes between healthy human individuals. About the research overall: Per-donor plates numbered three CD4 naive, three CD4 memory, two CD8 naive and one CD8 memory.

Study-wide results and caveats: Clonotype sharing among the donors was expected to vary with sequencing depth.

There are a few counts of this clone. What it binds is not known. Germline V gives CDR1 SGDLS, CDR2 YYNGEE. CDR3 length: 14 amino acids. V shed 4 bases and J shed 2 bases, with 12 bases lying between them. There were no recent acute infections or vaccinations among the donors, who were healthy HIV-negative adults. Once extracted for a subset, genomic DNA was divided evenly among several immunoSEQ plates. Clones were sequenced by immunoSEQ multiplex PCR, and TCRdb holds only the in-frame ones, with some missing. The sample lists 640,000 or so clones; about 78% were seen once. The genes are TRBV9 and TRBJ2-5; either TRBD1 or TRBD2 may supply D (5 bases each). The receptor was isolated from a woman aged 25-40 years in good health. The sequenced sample was memory CD4+ T cells sorted from blood. Subset noted: CD45RA-negative fraction. Here the CDR3 DNA reads TGTGCCAGCAGCTCCCGGGACCCTCAAGAGACCCAGTACTTC. It codes for CASSSRDPQETQYF.